The 25 T cell receptor beta chains in this list originate from one sample, sequenced in a study of cytomegalovirus exposure and HLA in healthy donors (dated by TCRdb to the late 2010s). Library generation was performed with the immunoSEQ multiplex PCR assay. The multiplex PCR relied on a mix of 60 forward primers for TCR Vbeta segments and 13 reverse primers for TCR Jbeta segments. Sourced from immuneACCESS, this table was stored by TCRdb with only in-frame sequences that have V and J called. A share of the clones is absent; for the studies checked, an unresolved V gene accounts for under half, and the remainder has no known explanation. The sample table holds over 55,000 clones, of which 75% to 90% were seen once. The ten largest make up about 12% of the sample. Sequencing input: PBMCs. The receptor set was obtained from a woman in her twenties or thirties in good health and CMV-seropositive.

The chain recombines TRBV7-8 with TRBJ2-5; TRBD2 matches 13 bases. Germline V CDR1 and CDR2: SGHVS, FQNEAQ. Trimming at V came to 5 bases and at J to 9 bases, leaving 12 bases not matched to a gene. The CDR3 is 16 amino acids. The CDR3 coding sequence is TGTGCCAGCAGCCAGAAACTAGCGGGGGGGGGACCGGCCCAGTACTTC. The encoded protein is CASSQKLAGGGPAQYF.

This clone was observed a few times. The J gene is TRBJ2-7, the V gene TRBV6-6; no firm D call. Germline assignment: CDR1 MNHNY and CDR2 SVGAGI (reference sequence). CDR3 size: 14 residues. Trimming shortened V by 4 bases and J by 4 bases, and 14 bases separated the two germline ends. CDR3 DNA: TGTGCCAGCAGTTCCACGGGTTTGAGTTACGAGCAGTACTTC. Translating gives CASSSTGLSYEQYF.

The chain has TRBV2 and TRBJ2-7, with 9 bases matching TRBD1. Germline CDR1 is SNHLY and CDR2 is FYNNEI. The junction had 5 bases not matched to a gene; V was cut back by 7 bases and J by 4 bases. The CDR3 is 13 amino acids. The CDR3 region is CASTPTGGYEQYF. For the CDR3, the DNA is TGTGCCAGCACCCCGACAGGGGGGTACGAGCAGTACTTC.

On this clone: The junction departs from the called germline gene at one end, perhaps through a read error. The chain joins TRBV9 to TRBJ2-7; the match to TRBD1 covers 9 bases. Germline loops: CDR1 SGDLS, CDR2 YYNGEE. The CDR3 loop spans 13 amino acids. CDR3 nucleotides: TGTGCCAGCAGCTCAACGGAATCGGGACAGGGACACTTC. This codes for CASSSTESGQGHF.

The chain uses TRBV12-5 and TRBJ2-5, with D possibly being TRBD2 (6 bases). The CDR3 contains 13 residues. Looked up from germline, CDR1 is LGHNT and CDR2 is FRNRAP. V was trimmed by 6 bases and J by 2 bases, leaving 10 bases between them. The CDR3 region has the DNA TGTGCTAGTGGCCGGGACTTACAAGAGACCCAGTACTTC. Translation: CASGRDLQETQYF.

CDR3 loop: CASSYETGTPYGYTF. The CDR3 DNA reads TGTGCCAGCAGCTACGAAACCGGGACACCGTATGGCTACACCTTC. The V and J genes are TRBV5-5 and TRBJ1-2; D may be TRBD1 (6 bases). Germline CDR1 is SGHKS and CDR2 is YYEKEE (reference sequence). Trimming stripped 3 bases from V and 5 bases from J, with 17 bases between. The CDR3 consists of 15 residues.

This chain joins TRBV5-6 and TRBJ2-6; TRBD2 matches 10 bases. V shed 6 bases, J shed 0 bases, and the junction held 6 bases outside the gene matches. The germline V gene has CDR1 SGHDT and CDR2 YYEEEE. The CDR3 runs to 17 residues. CDR3: CASTRLAGDSGANVLTF. The CDR3 DNA sequence: TGTGCCAGCACCCGCCTAGCGGGGGACTCTGGGGCCAACGTCCTGACTTTC. The complete variable domain, with remaining parts taken from reference TRBV5-6 and TRBJ2-6, reads DAGVTQSPTHLIKTRGQQVTLRCSPKSGHDTVSWYQQALGQGPQFIFQYYEEEERQRGNFPDRFSGHQFPNYSSELNVNALLLGDSALYLCASTRLAGDSGANVLTFGAGSRLTVL.

The chain joins TRBV27 to TRBJ2-5, with a possible D match to TRBD1 (6 bases). There are 13 residues in the CDR3. V dropped 4 bases and J dropped 6 bases, with 12 bases sitting between them. Germline loops: CDR1 MNHEY, CDR2 SMNVEV (reference sequence). In DNA, the CDR3 is TGTGCCAGCAGTTGGCAGGGGTCGAAGACCCAGTACTTC. Its translation: CASSWQGSKTQYF.

The rearrangement joins TRBV4-2 to TRBJ2-7; 8 positions agree with TRBD1. The CDR3 sequence is 15 residues long. Germline loops: CDR1 LGHNA, CDR2 YNFKEQ. After removal of 3 bases from V and 2 bases from J, the junction contained 6 bases not matched to a gene. In DNA form, the CDR3 reads TGTGCCAGCAGCCACACTGACAGGGGTACCTACGAGCAGTACTTC. This codes for CASSHTDRGTYEQYF.

The count of this clone is one. Sequence at one end of the junction differs from germline and may be a read error. The V gene is TRBV20-1, the J gene TRBJ1-1, with D possibly being TRBD1 (6 bases). Germline loops: CDR1 DFQATT, CDR2 SNEGSKA (reference sequence). The length of the CDR3 is 11 residues. The CDR3 sequence is CSAREDRTREF. In DNA form, the CDR3 reads TGCAGTGCTCGAGAGGACAGAACCAGGGAATTT.

The chain combines TRBV5-5 with TRBJ2-7; 7 bases line up with TRBD2. J was trimmed by 5 bases and V by 1 base; bases with no gene match: 3. The CDR3 consists of 13 residues. The germline gives CDR1 SGHKS, CDR2 YYEKEE (reference sequence). In DNA form, the CDR3 reads TGTGCCAGCAGCTTGACTAGCGTCCACGAGCAGTACTTC. Its protein product is CASSLTSVHEQYF.

The V gene is TRBV28, the J gene TRBJ2-1; TRBD2 aligns across 7 bases. Germline V gene data show CDR1 as MDHEN and CDR2 as SYDVKM. V lost 4 bases, J lost 1 base, and 7 bases stayed unmatched. The CDR3 covers 16 residues. The CDR3 region is CASSSPGGISYNEQFF. The DNA for the CDR3 is TGTGCCAGCAGTTCCCCGGGGGGTATATCCTACAATGAGCAGTTCTTC.

The chain uses TRBV14 and TRBJ2-1; TRBD1 agrees at 10 bases. The CDR3 length is 18 residues. CDR1 is SGHDN, CDR2 FVKESK, per germline. The V and J ends lost 0 bases and 8 bases, in that order; junction bases with no gene match: 13. CDR3 region: CASSQDRTDRGRLYEQFF. As DNA, the CDR3 is TGTGCCAGCAGCCAAGACCGTACCGACAGGGGGCGATTGTATGAGCAGTTCTTC.

The table lists this clone with a count of one. This rearrangement joins TRBV2 to TRBJ2-5; maybe TRBD1 (5 bases). The CDR3 has 13 residues. V lost 10 bases, J lost 2 bases, and 14 bases lay in between. The germline V gene encodes CDR1 SNHLY and CDR2 FYNNEI. The CDR3 sequence: CATSSGIQETQYF. CDR3 in DNA: TGTGCCACCTCTTCAGGGATACAAGAGACCCAGTACTTC.

This rearrangement joins TRBV19 to TRBJ1-5; D gene unclear. Per germline, CDR1 LNHDA and CDR2 SQIVND (reference sequence). With 3 bases removed from V and 2 bases from J, the gap between germline ends came to 8 bases. This CDR3 spans 14 amino acids. The CDR3 DNA follows: TGTGCCAGTAGTATCAGGTGGGGCAATCAGCCCCAGCATTTT. It is translated as CASSIRWGNQPQHF.

The V gene is TRBV5-1, the J gene TRBJ2-1, with 7 bases identical to TRBD2. The germline CDR1 and CDR2 sequences are SGHRS and YFSETQ. This CDR3 is built from 13 residues. Unmatched junction bases numbered 7, after V lost 7 bases and J lost 6 bases. CDR3 in DNA: TGCGCCAGCTCAGCGGGAAAGAGCAATGAGCAGTTCTTC. Its protein product is CASSAGKSNEQFF.

This chain connects TRBV28 to TRBJ2-5; weak D call: TRBD2 (6 bases). Germline CDR1 and CDR2: MDHEN and SYDVKM. Trimming left V 3 bases short and J 1 base short, with 12 bases between. The CDR3 is made up of 15 amino acids. The chain's CDR3 is CASSFLTRPQETQYF. For the CDR3, the DNA is TGTGCCAGCAGTTTTCTGACTAGGCCCCAAGAGACCCAGTACTTC. Filled out from reference TRBV28 and TRBJ2-5, the complete variable domain reads DVKVTQSSRYLVKRTGEKVFLECVQDMDHENMFWYRQDPGLGLRLIYFSYDVKMKEKGDIPEGYSVSREKKERFSLILESASTNQTSMYLCASSFLTRPQETQYFGPGTRLLVL.

Details on this clone: This same CDR3 is encoded by further DNA sequences in the sample. CDR3 nucleotides: TGCGCCAGCAGCTTGGGACAGGGGAAAGAGACCCAGTACTTC. It specifies CASSLGQGKETQYF. The chain recombines TRBV5-1 with TRBJ2-5; 8 nucleotides align to TRBD1. The CDR3 consists of 14 residues. The germline gives CDR1 SGHRS, CDR2 YFSETQ. The ends lost 0 bases at V and 3 bases at J; junction bases unmatched: 1.

The genes are TRBV4-2 and TRBJ1-4, with 8 bases that match TRBD1. The CDR3 spans 17 residues. The J segment lost 8 bases and the V segment lost 0 bases, leaving 11 bases of the junction unmatched. Germline lookup yields CDR1 LGHNA and CDR2 YNFKEQ. Written as DNA, the CDR3 is TGTGCCAGCAGCCAAGAAGTGCCTGGACAGGGCAGGGAAAAACTGTTTTTT. Protein product: CASSQEVPGQGREKLFF.

The J gene is TRBJ2-7, the V gene TRBV5-1; TRBD1 aligns across 8 bases. Per germline, CDR1 SGHRS and CDR2 YFSETQ. V trimming: 2 bases; J trimming: 0 bases; junction bases outside the gene matches: 1. The CDR3 length is 14 residues. In DNA form, the CDR3 reads TGCGCCAGCAGCTTTGGACAGGGCTCCTACGAGCAGTACTTC. Translating it yields CASSFGQGSYEQYF.

The J gene is TRBJ2-7, the V gene TRBV5-1; possible D gene TRBD2, 6 bases. Germline V lookup: CDR1 SGHRS, CDR2 YFSETQ. The CDR3 runs to 14 residues. Trimming left V 2 bases short and J 1 base short, with 10 bases between. The DNA of the CDR3 is TGCGCCAGCAGCTTCAGACTAGGTTCCTACGAGCAGTACTTC. It translates to CASSFRLGSYEQYF.

V gene TRBV5-1 combines with J gene TRBJ2-7; TRBD2 aligns across 10 bases. The length of the CDR3 is 14 residues. V lost 2 bases and J lost 4; bases outside the gene matches: 3. Per germline, CDR1 SGHRS and CDR2 YFSETQ. The CDR3 DNA follows: TGCGCCAGCAGCTTAACTAGCGGGATGTACGAGCAGTACTTC. Translating it yields CASSLTSGMYEQYF.

CDR3 amino acids: CASSHGLAGAGELFF. The CDR3 coding sequence is TGTGCCAGCAGTCACGGACTAGCGGGAGCAGGGGAGCTGTTTTTT. This rearrangement joins TRBV6-4 to TRBJ2-2; 13 bases are shared with TRBD2. Germline V CDR1 and CDR2: MRHNA, SNTAGT. This CDR3 region has 15 residues. V lost 5 bases, J lost 8 bases, and 5 bases stayed unmatched.

J is TRBJ2-2 and V is TRBV9, with D tentatively TRBD1 (5 bases). CDR1 and CDR2 from the germline V gene are SGDLS and YYNGEE. V lost 1 base and J lost 5, with 12 bases in between. The CDR3 totals 15 residues. The CDR3, as DNA: TGTGCCAGCAGCGTATCCGACAGTGTTACCGGGGAGCTGTTTTTT. It encodes CASSVSDSVTGELFF.

The V gene is TRBV28, the J gene TRBJ1-4; the D gene is possibly TRBD1 (5 bases). The CDR3 runs 15 residues. The V and J ends lost 6 bases and 1 base respectively, with 12 bases between them. CDR1 MDHEN and CDR2 SYDVKM come from the germline V gene. This chain's CDR3 is CASSTAGLTNEKLFF. The CDR3 DNA sequence: TGTGCCAGCAGCACGGCAGGGTTAACTAATGAAAAACTGTTTTTT.